Below, one T cell receptor beta chain is given with its context. The antigen is not known. Sorting that relied on CD45RO/CCR7/CD25/CD127/CD95/CD27 yielded CD4+ naive, central memory, regulatory and stem cell-like memory cells. What was sequenced were expressed TCRB transcripts, since all of the isolated RNA had been reverse transcribed. Clones were read by immunoSEQ multiplex PCR, and TCRdb kept only the in-frame ones, dropping some. The repertoire holds 500,000 to 850,000 clones, with around an eighth as singletons. This record belongs to a study of beta chain features in type 1 diabetes. General study points: cDNA-based reads could over-represent cells with high TCR expression. The study found that naive, central memory and Treg TCRB repertoires appeared more similar in patients than in healthy donors. For Type 1 diabetes patients, all four CD4+ subsets carried TCRB CDR3s that were moderately but significantly shorter. PCR might favor shorter templates, but any such skew would affect patients and controls equally.

With 2 bases removed from V and 1 base from J, the gap between germline ends came to 11 bases. CDR1 is MNHEY and CDR2 is SVGAGI in the germline V gene. The CDR3 has 16 amino acids. The chain combines TRBV6-5 with TRBJ1-4; TRBD1 might be the D (6 bases). The receptor was derived from a man between 18 and 35 years old with type 1 diabetes. What was sequenced was naive CD4+ T cells from blood. In DNA, the CDR3 is TGTGCCAGCAGTTACAGCGGGACACTAACTAATGAAAAACTGTTTTTT. This gives the protein CASSYSGTLTNEKLFF.